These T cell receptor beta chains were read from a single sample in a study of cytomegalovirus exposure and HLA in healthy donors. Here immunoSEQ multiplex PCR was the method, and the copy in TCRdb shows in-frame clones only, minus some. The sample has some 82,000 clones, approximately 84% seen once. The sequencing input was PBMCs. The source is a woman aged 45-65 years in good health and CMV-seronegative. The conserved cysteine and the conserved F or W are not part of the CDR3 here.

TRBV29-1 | SVELPEAYNEQF
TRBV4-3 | ASSQEKSRGGADTQY
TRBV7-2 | ASSLSRTGREAF
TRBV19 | ASSSIGGANQPQH
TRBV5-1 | ASSLALTGGGELF
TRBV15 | ATSGKVRGSFDEQF
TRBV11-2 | ASSGQVEGKLF
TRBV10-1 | ASRIRSSGSYNNEQF
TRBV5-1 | ASSLEGASTDTQY
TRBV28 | AIQSGQGTEAF
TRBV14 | ASSQGRGSGNTIY
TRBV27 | ASSLSRADTQY
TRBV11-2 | ASSLEGTRTYEQY
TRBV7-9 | ASTFSPGRTEAF
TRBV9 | ASSRGLAGDQETQY
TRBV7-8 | ASSGTSGGLGELF
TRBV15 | ATSGGRQGALKETQY
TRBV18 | ASSPPDRAPETQY
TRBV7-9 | ASSLAWGDAGYT
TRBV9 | ASSWEGGGWSTDTQY
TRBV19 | ASSISTGNQPQH